These 18 T cell receptor beta chains originate from one sample sequenced in a study of blood T cell repertoires in COVID-19. Using immunoSEQ multiplex PCR, the repertoire was profiled, and TCRdb retains in-frame clones only, with some absent. The sample lists 260,000 or so clones, over 80% occurring once. Sequenced: PBMCs or T cells enriched from blood (not recorded which). Receptors were obtained from a woman in her twenties or thirties with acute COVID-19.

In DNA form, the CDR3 reads TGTGCCGGCGATTCAGGGCGGTCCTACAATGAGCAGTTCTTC. It translates to CAGDSGRSYNEQFF. The genes are TRBV7-9 and TRBJ2-1; D may be TRBD1 (5 bases). V lost 11 bases and J 1 base, leaving 15 bases between the germline ends. The CDR3 covers 14 residues. Germline V lookup: CDR1 SEHNR, CDR2 FQNEAQ (reference sequence).

The chain carries TRBV19 and TRBJ1-6; D not resolved. Germline CDR1 reads LNHDA; CDR2 reads SQIVND (reference sequence). The V end was cut by 0 bases, the J end by 8 bases, with 20 bases between. The length of the CDR3 is 18 residues. Written as DNA, the CDR3 is TGTGCCAGTAGTATAGATCTTAAGGAGGAGGGTTTCGATTCACCCCTCCACTTT. This translates into CASSIDLKEEGFDSPLHF. The complete variable domain, with remaining parts taken from reference TRBV19 and TRBJ1-6, reads DGGITQSPKYLFRKEGQNVTLSCEQNLNHDAMYWYRQDPGQGLRLIYYSQIVNDFQKGDIAEGYSVSREKKESFPLTVTSAQKNPTAFYLCASSIDLKEEGFDSPLHFGNGTRLTVT.

The chain has TRBV7-2 and TRBJ2-7; perhaps TRBD2 as D (7 bases). The V end was cut by 7 bases, the J end by 0 bases, with 10 bases between. This CDR3 region has 13 residues. The germline CDR1 and CDR2 sequences are SGHTA and FQGNSA. The chain's CDR3 is CASIGGHSYEQYF. In nucleotides, the CDR3 is TGTGCCAGCATCGGGGGGCACTCCTACGAGCAGTACTTC.

V is TRBV6-6 and J is TRBJ1-3; no clear D gene. Germline CDR1 MNHNY, CDR2 SVGAGI (reference sequence). The CDR3 is 12 amino acids. The germline V and J ends were trimmed by 7 bases and 4 bases, with 8 bases remaining between them. CDR3 bases: TGTGCCAGCATAGCCTCGGGAAACACCATATATTTT. It encodes CASIASGNTIYF.

This clone has just one count. The V gene is TRBV27, the J gene TRBJ1-2; 7 bases fit TRBD1. Germline loops: CDR1 MNHEY, CDR2 SMNVEV (reference sequence). J gave up 8 bases and V 4 bases, and 13 bases lay outside the gene matches. This CDR3 is 15 amino acids long. CDR3 region: CASSSLPQGTRGYTF. CDR3 nucleotides: TGTGCCAGCAGTTCCCTGCCACAGGGGACGAGGGGCTACACCTTC.

The chain uses TRBV6-5 and TRBJ2-2, with 8 bases aligning to TRBD1. Germline V lookup: CDR1 MNHEY, CDR2 SVGAGI. Unmatched junction bases numbered 4, after V lost 8 bases and J lost 2 bases. CDR3 length: 14 amino acids. CDR3 DNA: TGTGCCAGCGGACAGGGAGCTAACACCGGGGAGCTGTTTTTT. This gives the protein CASGQGANTGELFF.

The chain couples TRBV12-5 to TRBJ1-2; TRBD1 matches at 7 bases. Looked up from germline, CDR1 is LGHNT and CDR2 is FRNRAP. Trimming at V came to 6 bases and at J to 4 bases, leaving 8 bases not matched to a gene. The CDR3 loop spans 14 amino acids. Written as DNA, the CDR3 is TGTGCTAGTGGCCGACAGGGACGGGCCTATGGCTACACCTTC. It yields the protein CASGRQGRAYGYTF.

The chain joins TRBV3-1 (or the pseudogene TRBV3-2) to TRBJ1-1; maybe TRBD1 (6 bases). Germline V gene data show CDR1 as LGHDT and CDR2 as YNNKEL (reference sequence). The ends were cut back, 4 bases at V and 1 base at J, with 22 bases in the middle. The CDR3 runs to 18 residues. DNA of the CDR3: TGTGCCAGCAGCCGAGGGGGAAGCAGGGGTCCTTCGAACACTGAAGCTTTCTTT. This sequence encodes CASSRGGSRGPSNTEAFF.

This clone has a handful of counts. V is TRBV3-1 (or the pseudogene TRBV3-2) and J is TRBJ1-5; no clear D. The CDR3 spans 13 residues. The V gene lost 0 bases and the J gene lost 5 bases, with 5 bases spanning the gap. CDR1 LGHDT and CDR2 YNNKEL come from the germline V gene (reference sequence). In nucleotides, the CDR3 is TGTGCCAGCAGCCAAGACGGGTATCAGCCCCAGCATTTT. The encoded protein is CASSQDGYQPQHF.

The gene calls are TRBV18 and TRBJ2-2; 7 positions agree with TRBD1. The CDR3 sequence is 15 residues long. Per germline, CDR1 KGHSH and CDR2 LQKENI. V was clipped by 2 bases and J by 6 bases; unmatched bases: 6. CDR3 DNA: TGTGCCAGCTCACCATCGACAGGGACAGCCGGGGAGCTGTTTTTT. This translates into CASSPSTGTAGELFF.

The chain uses TRBV7-9 and TRBJ2-7, with 7 bases matching TRBD1. Germline V gives CDR1 SEHNR, CDR2 FQNEAQ (reference sequence). There are 14 residues in the CDR3. V shed 1 base, J shed 4 bases, and the junction held 4 bases outside the gene matches. CDR3 region: CASSLGEQGYEQYF. DNA for the CDR3: TGTGCCAGCAGCTTAGGGGAACAGGGGTACGAGCAGTACTTC.

This rearrangement joins TRBV7-2 to TRBJ1-2; D might be TRBD1 (6 bases). The CDR3 has 14 amino acids. Germline values: CDR1 SGHTA, CDR2 FQGNSA. Trimming pared 7 bases from V and 3 bases from J, leaving 15 bases between. This CDR3 is CASTLQGGDYGYTF. The CDR3 region has the DNA TGTGCCAGCACCCTACAAGGGGGGGACTATGGCTACACCTTC.

This chain joins TRBV19 and TRBJ1-2; the D gene is possibly TRBD1 (6 bases). This CDR3 has 15 residues. V was shortened by 2 bases and J by 8 bases, with 18 bases between the two germline ends. The germline V gene encodes CDR1 LNHDA and CDR2 SQIVND (reference sequence). DNA of the CDR3: TGTGCCAGTAGTATAAACCCAGGGGTGTCTCGCGGCTACACCTTC. This sequence encodes CASSINPGVSRGYTF. The full variable domain, with the rest looked up from reference TRBV19 and TRBJ1-2, is DGGITQSPKYLFRKEGQNVTLSCEQNLNHDAMYWYRQDPGQGLRLIYYSQIVNDFQKGDIAEGYSVSREKKESFPLTVTSAQKNPTAFYLCASSINPGVSRGYTFGSGTRLTVV.

The genes are TRBV5-6 and TRBJ1-2, with D uncertain. The germline gives CDR1 SGHDT, CDR2 YYEEEE. CDR3 size: 15 residues. V was pared by 1 base and J by 0 bases, with 10 bases between. The CDR3 bases are TGTGCCAGCAGCTTGTTGTATGTAGCTAACTATGGCTACACCTTC. It is translated as CASSLLYVANYGYTF.

The CDR3 loop is CSVAGQDGPLHF. CDR3 nucleotides: TGCAGCGTGGCCGGACAGGACGGACCCCTCCACTTT. V usage is TRBV29-1 and J usage is TRBJ1-6; 7 bases map to TRBD1. This CDR3 is 12 amino acids long. CDR1 and CDR2 from the germline V gene are SQVTM and ANQGSEA. Trimming removed 6 bases from V and 12 bases from J; junction bases left unmatched: 8.

The rearrangement links TRBV5-6 to TRBJ2-5; 10 nucleotides agree with TRBD1. V shed 4 bases, J shed 1 base, and the junction held 4 bases outside the gene matches. CDR3 length equals 15 residues. Germline V CDR1 and CDR2: SGHDT, YYEEEE. The CDR3 here is CASSGTGEGQETQYF. The CDR3 DNA reads as TGTGCCAGCAGCGGGACAGGGGAAGGCCAAGAGACCCAGTACTTC.

This clone is a singleton in its sample. The CDR3 sequence: CASSQSSVLPYEQYF. The CDR3 coding sequence is TGCGCCAGCAGCCAGAGCAGCGTCCTTCCCTACGAGCAGTACTTC. The V gene is TRBV4-3, the J gene TRBJ2-7; D remains ambiguous. The V end was cut by 3 bases, the J end by 2 bases, with 14 bases between. CDR3 length: 15 amino acids. Germline V gene lookup returns CDR1 LGHNA and CDR2 YSLEER.

The CDR3: CASSPPYREHAYEQYF. For the CDR3, the DNA is TGTGCCAGCTCACCACCGTACAGGGAACACGCCTACGAGCAGTACTTC. The chain has TRBV18 and TRBJ2-7; D is possibly TRBD1 (6 bases). Germline lookup yields CDR1 KGHSH and CDR2 LQKENI. V lost 0 bases, J lost 2 bases, and 14 bases lay in between. CDR3 length equals 16 residues.